The clone carrying this T cell receptor beta chain was observed once. Its specificity is unknown. Because it lacks the conserved phenylalanine or tryptophan at the end, this CDR3 is likely a read error. The library came from three nested PCR rounds adapted from ARM-PCR protocols. TCRdb redid the calling of the multiplex PCR reads with MiXCR, one entry per CDR3 protein. The sample shows about 110,000 distinct CDR3 sequences, 84% of them seen only once. CDR1 LGHNT and CDR2 FRNRAP come from the germline V gene. The CDR3 totals 13 residues. This record comes from a study of tumor and adjacent non-tumor tissue in lung cancer. Notes on the study in general: In normal lung, the top 100 clones were significantly more dominant than in tumor.

No cell sorting was done before RNA was extracted from the tissue. The sequenced sample was lung tumor tissue. The rearrangement links TRBV12-5 to TRBJ1-5; D unresolved. This receptor was taken from a man between 65 and 85 years old with non-small cell lung cancer. CDR3 nucleotide sequence: TGTGCCAGTGGTTTGCCCGGGGATCAGCCCCAGCATTAT. Its protein product is CASGLPGDQPQHY.